This section outlines one T cell receptor (beta chain) sequence together with its context. What it recognizes is unknown. V dropped 1 base and J dropped 12 bases, with 19 bases sitting between them. In germline, CDR1 is GTSNPN, CDR2 SVGIG (reference sequence). The CDR3 has 14 residues. TCRdb processed the reads anew with MiXCR; each CDR3 protein has one entry. This repertoire shows approximately 340,000 distinct CDR3 sequences, roughly 28% found once; its top ten account for over 15%. The data originate from a study of T cell repertoires in cytomegalovirus infection. At the level of the study: Both recently identified HLA-C-restricted and well-studied HLA-B-restricted CMV epitopes were used in the study. Overall study results and limits: CMV-specific HLA-C-restricted TCR beta clonotypes dominated the ex vivo response.

The source of this sequence is a human donor in good health (CMV status not recorded). Some clones in this sample may be carry-over from other donors' samples. The sequencing used cultured PBMCs, collected from culture after CMV antigen stimulation. The chain is built from TRBV30 and TRBJ2-1; D ambiguous. CDR3 nucleotides: TGTGCCTGGAGTGCCTTCCCCTCCCGTCTCAGGCAGTTCTTC. As protein: CAWSAFPSRLRQFF.